One sample yielded the 20 T cell receptor beta chains listed below, sequenced in a study of OX40 agonist ivuxolimab in advanced cancers. Measured with immunoSEQ multiplex PCR; TCRdb has only the in-frame clones, and not every one. This table has roughly 50,000 clones, around four fifths appearing once. Sample: CD4+ or CD8+ T cells sorted from blood, taken in a trial of the OX40 agonist ivuxolimab. These receptors came from an adult with an advanced solid tumor such as melanoma, head and neck, liver or kidney cancer.

The V gene is TRBV28, the J gene TRBJ2-7; tentatively, D is TRBD1 (5 bases). The V gene's germline CDR1 is MDHEN and CDR2 SYDVKM. The CDR3 spans 14 residues. The ends were cut back, 7 bases at V and 5 bases at J, with 18 bases in the middle. The CDR3: CASTNSGLPDEQYF. CDR3 nucleotides: TGTGCCAGCACCAACTCAGGGCTTCCGGACGAGCAGTACTTC.

The chain carries TRBV6-1 and TRBJ1-1; D ambiguous. CDR1 and CDR2 from the germline V gene are MNHNS and SASEGT. The V and J ends lost 1 base and 2 bases respectively, with 14 bases between them. This CDR3 comprises 16 residues. CDR3 region: CASSEVPTTFNTEAFF. CDR3 DNA: TGTGCCAGCAGTGAAGTGCCGACCACCTTTAACACTGAAGCTTTCTTT.

The gene calls are TRBV6-6 and TRBJ2-2; a possible D gene is TRBD2 (6 bases). The V end lost 6 bases, the J end lost 6 bases, and 17 bases lay between the germline ends. CDR3 length: 15 amino acids. Germline CDR1 reads MNHNY; CDR2 reads SVGAGI (reference sequence). The DNA of the CDR3 is TGTGCCAGCAGCTCGGACTACCTCGGGTCCGGGGAGCTGTTTTTT. It yields the protein CASSSDYLGSGELFF.

The gene calls are TRBV5-1 and TRBJ1-2; tentative D call: TRBD1 (6 bases). This CDR3 contains 15 residues. From germline, CDR1 is SGHRS and CDR2 YFSETQ. Trimming pared 3 bases from V and 7 bases from J, leaving 19 bases between. CDR3 nucleotides: TGCGCCAGCAGCTCCGGGCTGGACAGAGGGTTTGGCTACACCTTC. It is translated as CASSSGLDRGFGYTF.

This clone was observed a few times. This chain joins TRBV7-8 and TRBJ1-3, with 8 bases that match TRBD1. The ends lost 1 base at V and 0 bases at J; junction bases unmatched: 5. Germline V gene lookup returns CDR1 SGHVS and CDR2 FQNEAQ. The CDR3 extends over 17 amino acids. Written as DNA, the CDR3 is TGTGCCAGCAGCTTAGAGGGACAGGTCGGCTCTGGAAACACCATATATTTT. Translated: CASSLEGQVGSGNTIYF.

The V and J genes are TRBV6-5 and TRBJ2-1; 7 nucleotides align to TRBD2. The junction had 6 bases not matched to a gene; V was cut back by 4 bases and J by 6 bases. The V gene's germline CDR1 is MNHEY and CDR2 SVGAGI. The CDR3 totals 14 residues. The CDR3 region has the DNA TGTGCCAGCAGTTTACGGCGGGGGACCAATGAGCAGTTCTTC. This sequence encodes CASSLRRGTNEQFF.

The DNA of the CDR3 is TGTGCCAGTGCCTCGAGGGGGCCGGTAGAGACCCAGTACTTC. Translation: CASASRGPVETQYF. V usage is TRBV19 and J usage is TRBJ2-5, with TRBD1 identical over 7 bases. CDR3 size: 14 residues. V trimming: 8 bases; J trimming: 4 bases; junction bases outside the gene matches: 10. Germline assignment: CDR1 LNHDA and CDR2 SQIVND (reference sequence).

This sequence joins TRBV7-3 and TRBJ1-1, with D hard to call. The germline CDR1 and CDR2 sequences are SGHTA and FQGTGA. The CDR3 extends over 13 amino acids. Trimming took 4 bases from V and 3 from J, leaving 9 bases between them. CDR3 DNA sequence: TGTGCCAGCAGCTGGTCGGAATACACTGAAGCTTTCTTT. Protein product: CASSWSEYTEAFF.

The V call is TRBV29-1, the J call TRBJ2-7; unclear D gene. V was trimmed by 5 bases and J by 6 bases, leaving 14 bases between them. The CDR3 has 12 residues. From germline, CDR1 is SQVTM and CDR2 ANQGSEA. The CDR3 reads CSVWTPGTEQYF. The DNA of the CDR3 is TGCAGCGTTTGGACCCCCGGTACCGAGCAGTACTTC.

This sequence joins TRBV7-3 and TRBJ2-1, with 8 bases that match TRBD2. Looked up from germline, CDR1 is SGHTA and CDR2 is FQGTGA. This CDR3 contains 15 residues. V was pared by 7 bases and J by 2 bases, with 7 bases of the junction left unmatched. The CDR3 DNA reads as TGTGCCAGCAAACCTTCGGGGGGGCCCTACAATGAGCAGTTCTTC. Protein sequence: CASKPSGGPYNEQFF.

V gene TRBV11-3 combines with J gene TRBJ1-1, with D tentatively TRBD1 (5 bases). CDR3 length equals 13 residues. V dropped 5 bases and J dropped 4 bases, with 11 bases sitting between them. Per the germline V gene, CDR1 is SGHNT and CDR2 is YENEEA. CDR3 in amino acids: CASSQWGPTEAFF. The CDR3 DNA sequence: TGTGCCAGCAGCCAGTGGGGCCCCACTGAAGCTTTCTTT.

J is TRBJ2-5 and V is TRBV7-2; no definite D call. Trimming left V 2 bases short and J 4 bases short, with 5 bases between. Germline CDR1 is SGHTA and CDR2 is FQGNSA. CDR3 length: 12 residues. DNA of the CDR3: TGTGCCAGCAGCTTAAGGCGAGAGACCCAGTACTTC. Translation gives CASSLRRETQYF.

The rearrangement links TRBV13 to TRBJ1-1; D is possibly TRBD1 (5 bases). Germline V CDR1 and CDR2: PRHDT, FYEKMQ (reference sequence). The CDR3 runs 12 residues. Trimming took 11 bases from V and 4 from J, leaving 14 bases between them. For the CDR3, the DNA is TGTGCCGCCTTAAAAAGGGGCACTGAAGCTTTCTTT. Protein: CAALKRGTEAFF.

This clone was counted between two and nine times. V gene TRBV6-6 combines with J gene TRBJ2-5; no clear D gene. V was shortened by 4 bases and J by 1 base, with 1 base between the two germline ends. The CDR3 has 11 amino acids. Germline V gene lookup returns CDR1 MNHNY and CDR2 SVGAGI (reference sequence). The CDR3 spells CASSSQETQYF. CDR3 in DNA: TGTGCCAGCAGTTCCCAAGAGACCCAGTACTTC.

CDR3 amino acids: CASSVRQGGNTEAFF. DNA of the CDR3: TGTGCCAGCAGCGTACGACAGGGGGGGAACACTGAAGCTTTCTTT. This chain links TRBV5-4 with TRBJ1-1, with 9 nucleotides matching TRBD1. Germline CDR1 is SGHNT and CDR2 is YYREEE (reference sequence). V trimming: 4 bases; J trimming: 1 base; junction bases outside the gene matches: 5. The CDR3 runs to 15 residues.

V gene TRBV10-3 combines with J gene TRBJ2-5; 10 nucleotides match TRBD2. V lost 4 bases, J lost 2 bases, and 7 bases stayed unmatched. The CDR3 runs to 16 residues. The germline V gene encodes CDR1 ENHRY and CDR2 SYGVKD. CDR3 amino acids: CAISARSGGHQETQYF. CDR3 sequence (DNA): TGTGCCATCAGTGCTCGTAGCGGGGGGCATCAAGAGACCCAGTACTTC.

The chain is built from TRBV5-1 and TRBJ2-3; 12 nucleotides align to TRBD2. CDR1 SGHRS and CDR2 YFSETQ come from the germline V gene. There are 16 residues in the CDR3. The trim removed 10 bases at V and 1 base at J, leaving 10 bases unmatched. CDR3 protein: CAATSGGLPGTDTQYF. The CDR3 region has the DNA TGCGCCGCGACTAGCGGGGGACTCCCCGGCACAGATACGCAGTATTTT.

The chain couples TRBV29-1 to TRBJ1-1, with D tentatively TRBD1 (5 bases). The CDR3 totals 15 residues. Germline-derived CDR1 and CDR2 are SQVTM and ANQGSEA. Trimming took off 1 base at V and 0 bases at J, with 12 bases between the two ends. The CDR3 here is CSVEARVNMNTEAFF. CDR3 DNA: TGCAGCGTTGAAGCCAGGGTCAACATGAACACTGAAGCTTTCTTT.

The rearrangement links TRBV28 to TRBJ2-1, with D possibly being TRBD2 (6 bases). Deletions cut 5 bases from V and 3 bases from J, with 17 bases between. Germline CDR1 is MDHEN and CDR2 is SYDVKM. There are 16 residues in the CDR3. CDR3 DNA sequence: TGTGCCAGCAGTGGGGTCGGGGCGGGGAACTACAATGAGCAGTTCTTC. This sequence encodes CASSGVGAGNYNEQFF.

This chain links TRBV4-1 with TRBJ2-5, with 12 positions matching TRBD2. This CDR3 has 16 residues. V lost 4 bases and J lost 1; bases outside the gene matches: 4. Germline CDR1 is MGHRA and CDR2 is YSYEKL. The CDR3 bases are TGCGCCAGCAGCCTTGCTAGCGGGGGGGCCCAAGAGACCCAGTACTTC. Translated, it gives CASSLASGGAQETQYF.